These T cell receptor beta chains were read from a single sample in a study of naive and memory T cell subsets. One entry per CDR3 protein, called by TCRdb with MiXCR from the UMI-ligation and nested PCR reads. The sample contains 70,000 to 95,000 distinct CDR3 sequences, 7% of which appear only once. Sequencing was performed on central memory CD4+ T cells from blood. The receptors stem from a human donor in good health. The CDR3 runs from the conserved cysteine through the conserved F or W. The D gene is left open where the match is weak. Clone size is shown for a subset of rows, as once, few, many or a class of expanded clone.

J: TRBJ2-1; size: many; D: -; V: TRBV9; CDR3: CASSVGLATYNEQFF; DNA: TGTGCCAGCAGCGTAGGGTTAGCCACCTACAATGAGCAGTTCTTC
J: TRBJ1-5; size: few; D: -; V: TRBV6-2/TRBV6-3; CDR3: CATSLAGGAGQPQHF; DNA: TGTGCCACCTCCCTGGCGGGGGGTGCAGGTCAGCCCCAGCATTTT
J: TRBJ1-1; size: many; D: -; V: TRBV11-2; CDR3: CASSLDRLNTEAFF; DNA: TGTGCCAGCAGCTTAGACCGCCTGAACACTGAAGCTTTCTTT
J: TRBJ1-1; size: -; D: -; V: TRBV4-1; CDR3: CASSQVRGSGTEAFF; DNA: TGCGCCAGCAGCCAAGTTAGGGGATCCGGTACTGAAGCTTTCTTT
J: TRBJ2-5; size: many; D: TRBD2; V: TRBV9; CDR3: CASSVGGGYQETQYF; DNA: TGTGCCAGCAGCGTCGGGGGGGGGTACCAAGAGACCCAGTACTTC
J: TRBJ2-1; size: few; D: TRBD2; V: TRBV20-1; CDR3: CSALSGGSYNEQFF; DNA: TGCAGTGCCCTGAGCGGGGGGTCCTACAATGAGCAGTTCTTC
J: TRBJ2-3; size: many; D: TRBD2; V: TRBV5-1; CDR3: CASSLTSMASGGAMTDTQYF; DNA: TGCGCCAGCAGCTTGACAAGTATGGCTAGCGGGGGGGCGATGACAGATACGCAGTATTTT
J: TRBJ1-1; size: many; D: -; V: TRBV6-2/TRBV6-3; CDR3: CASSLSEAFF; DNA: TGTGCCAGCAGTTTGAGTGAAGCTTTCTTT
J: TRBJ1-1; size: many; D: TRBD1; V: TRBV30; CDR3: CAWSLRGLTEAFF; DNA: TGTGCCTGGAGTTTGAGGGGGCTTACTGAAGCTTTCTTT
J: TRBJ2-7; size: many; D: TRBD1; V: TRBV20-1; CDR3: CSATDRGVGEQYF; DNA: TGCAGTGCTACTGACAGGGGGGTCGGGGAGCAGTACTTC
J: TRBJ2-7; size: few; D: TRBD1; V: TRBV10-3; CDR3: CAVNRDRGSYEQYF; DNA: TGTGCCGTAAACCGGGACAGGGGCTCCTACGAGCAGTACTTC
J: TRBJ2-1; size: many; D: -; V: TRBV7-2; CDR3: CASSSRGAGNNEQFF; DNA: TGTGCCAGCAGCTCCCGGGGAGCGGGTAACAATGAGCAGTTCTTC
J: TRBJ1-5; size: -; D: -; V: TRBV20-1; CDR3: CSASKAVVMSAQHF; DNA: TGCAGTGCTAGTAAGGCCGTAGTAATGTCGGCCCAGCATTTT
J: TRBJ2-3; size: -; D: -; V: TRBV18; CDR3: CACKPGSSTDTQYF; DNA: TGTGCTTGTAAGCCCGGTAGTAGCACAGATACGCAGTATTTT
J: TRBJ2-7; size: -; D: -; V: TRBV20-1; CDR3: CSASRSGGLGYEQYF; DNA: TGCAGTGCTAGTCGGTCTGGGGGACTGGGATACGAGCAGTACTTC
J: TRBJ2-7; size: few; D: TRBD2; V: TRBV27; CDR3: CASSLKRGAAYEQYF; DNA: TGTGCCAGCAGTTTAAAGCGGGGGGCTGCCTACGAGCAGTACTTC
J: TRBJ1-5; size: many; D: TRBD1; V: TRBV20-1; CDR3: CSARGGTGGRSGNQPQHF; DNA: TGCAGTGCTAGAGGCGGGACAGGGGGCCGAAGTGGCAATCAGCCCCAGCATTTT
J: TRBJ2-1; size: many; D: -; V: TRBV7-7; CDR3: CASSPSGSRMMNEQFF; DNA: TGTGCTAGCAGCCCCTCCGGAAGCCGGATGATGAATGAGCAGTTCTTC
J: TRBJ1-5; size: few; D: -; V: TRBV25-1; CDR3: CASSEYSNQPQHF; DNA: TGTGCCAGCAGTGAATATAGCAATCAGCCCCAGCATTTT
J: TRBJ1-2; size: many; D: TRBD1; V: TRBV4-1; CDR3: CASSQGTGTTAKSYGYTF; DNA: TGCGCCAGCAGCCAAGGGACAGGCACGACCGCTAAATCCTATGGCTACACCTTC
J: TRBJ2-1; size: -; D: -; V: TRBV3-1; CDR3: CASSHLGRRVRNEQFF; DNA: TGTGCCAGCAGCCACCTTGGGAGAAGGGTTCGGAATGAGCAGTTCTTC
J: TRBJ1-2; size: many; D: TRBD1; V: TRBV18; CDR3: CASSRIRDRANYGYTF; DNA: TGTGCCAGCTCACGCATACGGGACAGGGCTAACTATGGCTACACCTTC
J: TRBJ2-6; size: many; D: TRBD1; V: TRBV12-3/TRBV12-4; CDR3: CASSFGSGGTAGANVLTF; DNA: TGTGCCAGCAGTTTCGGGTCAGGGGGCACTGCTGGGGCCAACGTCCTGACTTTC
J: TRBJ1-2; size: many; D: -; V: TRBV12-3/TRBV12-4; CDR3: CASSLTYYGYTF; DNA: TGTGCCAGCAGTTTAACGTACTATGGCTACACCTTC
J: TRBJ2-1; size: -; D: -; V: TRBV11-1; CDR3: CASSPGDRAYNEQFF; DNA: TGTGCCAGCAGCCCGGGAGACAGAGCTTACAATGAGCAGTTCTTC
J: TRBJ2-7; size: many; D: -; V: TRBV5-6; CDR3: CASSWKRDEQYF; DNA: TGTGCCAGCAGCTGGAAACGAGACGAGCAGTACTTC
J: TRBJ2-4; size: -; D: -; V: TRBV28; CDR3: CASSSYLAKNIQYF; DNA: TGTGCCAGCAGCAGCTACCTAGCCAAAAACATTCAGTACTTC
J: TRBJ1-5; size: few; D: -; V: TRBV7-2; CDR3: CASSSQTGLSNQPQHF; DNA: TGTGCCAGCAGCTCACAAACAGGGCTATCCAATCAGCCCCAGCATTTT
J: TRBJ1-5; size: many; D: -; V: TRBV12-3/TRBV12-4; CDR3: CASSLSGNSNQPQHF; DNA: TGTGCCAGCAGTTTATCGGGAAATAGCAATCAGCCCCAGCATTTT
J: TRBJ1-2; size: many; D: -; V: TRBV5-5; CDR3: CASSLAAGYTF; DNA: TGTGCCAGCAGCTTGGCGGCAGGCTACACCTTC
J: TRBJ2-7; size: -; D: -; V: TRBV28; CDR3: CASSKAAYEQYF; DNA: TGTGCCAGCAGTAAGGCCGCCTACGAGCAGTACTTC
J: TRBJ2-2; size: few; D: TRBD1; V: TRBV7-2; CDR3: CASSYRSGGRTGELFF; DNA: TGTGCCAGCAGTTACCGTTCAGGGGGACGCACCGGGGAGCTGTTTTTT
J: TRBJ1-1; size: many; D: -; V: TRBV3-1; CDR3: CASSQDRPLGAFF; DNA: TGTGCCAGCAGCCAAGACCGACCGCTCGGAGCTTTCTTT
J: TRBJ2-7; size: many; D: -; V: TRBV5-1; CDR3: CASSLSGQGSSEQYF; DNA: TGCGCCAGCAGCTTGAGTGGTCAGGGTTCTTCCGAGCAGTACTTC
J: TRBJ2-1; size: many; D: TRBD1; V: TRBV20-1; CDR3: CSAQQGVEVNEQFF; DNA: TGCAGTGCGCAGCAGGGGGTCGAGGTCAATGAGCAGTTCTTC
J: TRBJ1-1; size: many; D: -; V: TRBV5-1; CDR3: CASISGTLNTEAFF; DNA: TGCGCCAGCATCTCTGGGACCCTGAACACTGAAGCTTTCTTT
J: TRBJ2-1; size: many; D: -; V: TRBV5-6; CDR3: CASSLVPGSGSDEQFF; DNA: TGTGCCAGCAGCTTGGTCCCAGGGTCGGGGTCCGATGAGCAGTTCTTC
J: TRBJ2-7; size: -; D: TRBD1; V: TRBV4-3; CDR3: CASSPNDRVYEQYF; DNA: TGCGCCAGCAGCCCCAACGACAGGGTCTACGAGCAGTACTTC
J: TRBJ2-7; size: many; D: -; V: TRBV28; CDR3: CASSRTGSSYEQYF; DNA: TGTGCCAGCAGCCGGACGGGGAGCTCCTACGAGCAGTACTTC
J: TRBJ2-3; size: few; D: TRBD1; V: TRBV7-8; CDR3: CASSLASGQGLYTQYF; DNA: TGTGCCAGCAGCTTAGCGTCGGGACAGGGGCTATATACGCAGTATTTT
J: TRBJ2-3; size: many; D: TRBD2; V: TRBV18; CDR3: CASSLQAGSTDTQYF; DNA: TGTGCCAGCTCATTACAAGCGGGGTCCACAGATACGCAGTATTTT
J: TRBJ2-7; size: -; D: -; V: TRBV6-4; CDR3: CASGGPQPAEQYF; DNA: TGTGCCAGCGGTGGCCCCCAACCGGCCGAGCAGTACTTC
J: TRBJ1-1; size: many; D: -; V: TRBV15; CDR3: CATSRDILRPLITTEAFF; DNA: TGTGCCACCAGCAGAGATATCCTCCGGCCTCTGATCACAACTGAAGCTTTCTTT
J: TRBJ2-1; size: -; D: -; V: TRBV7-9; CDR3: CASSQRRQDRNEQFF; DNA: TGTGCCAGCAGCCAGCGGCGACAGGACCGCAATGAGCAGTTCTTC
J: TRBJ2-1; size: few; D: -; V: TRBV13; CDR3: CASSRTSGLNNEQFF; DNA: TGTGCCAGCAGCCGCACCTCGGGACTTAACAATGAGCAGTTCTTC
J: TRBJ2-2; size: -; D: TRBD1; V: TRBV20-1; CDR3: CSARFRTGDTGELFF; DNA: TGCAGTGCTAGATTCCGGACAGGCGATACCGGGGAGCTGTTTTTT
J: TRBJ2-5; size: few; D: -; V: TRBV5-1; CDR3: CASSLSTSGETQYF; DNA: TGCGCCAGCAGCTTGAGCACCTCAGGGGAGACCCAGTACTTC
J: TRBJ2-7; size: many; D: -; V: TRBV11-3; CDR3: CASSPSHGSYEQYF; DNA: TGTGCCAGCAGCCCGAGCCACGGTTCCTACGAGCAGTACTTC
J: TRBJ2-7; size: -; D: -; V: TRBV20-1; CDR3: CSAGFCYGPYEQYF; DNA: TGCAGTGCTGGGTTCTGTTACGGTCCCTACGAGCAGTACTTC
J: TRBJ2-7; size: many; D: -; V: TRBV6-4; CDR3: CASSEGPAGEQYF; DNA: TGTGCCAGCAGTGAGGGGCCGGCGGGCGAGCAGTACTTC
J: TRBJ2-7; size: many; D: TRBD1; V: TRBV19; CDR3: CASSRRRQGLTYEQYF; DNA: TGTGCCAGTAGTAGGAGGCGACAGGGGTTAACCTACGAGCAGTACTTC
J: TRBJ2-2; size: -; D: -; V: TRBV6-1; CDR3: CASSEATGTSGELFF; DNA: TGTGCCAGCAGTGAAGCAACAGGGACGAGCGGGGAGCTGTTTTTT
J: TRBJ2-7; size: few; D: TRBD2; V: TRBV7-8; CDR3: CASSRKGGPYEQYF; DNA: TGTGCCAGCAGCCGAAAGGGAGGGCCCTACGAGCAGTACTTC
J: TRBJ1-5; size: -; D: -; V: TRBV10-3; CDR3: CATRGNTENYQPQHF; DNA: TGTGCCACAAGGGGGAATACAGAAAATTATCAGCCCCAGCATTTT